The rows below give T cell receptor beta chains drawn from one sample of a study of cytomegalovirus exposure and HLA in healthy donors. Generated by immunoSEQ multiplex PCR, the TCRdb table keeps only in-frame clones and is missing some. The sample shows fewer than 250,000 clones, about 85% of them seen only once. Sample: PBMCs. These receptors originate from a woman aged 45-59 years in good health and CMV-seropositive. CDR3s include the opening cysteine and the closing phenylalanine or tryptophan. Fields, in order: J gene, V gene, CDR3 protein.

j_call: TRBJ1-1; v_call: TRBV19; cdr3_aa: CASNRESGAEAFF
j_call: TRBJ2-7; v_call: TRBV28; cdr3_aa: CASRGTGKTYEQYF
j_call: TRBJ1-1; v_call: TRBV7-2; cdr3_aa: CASSLAEGAGEAFF
j_call: TRBJ2-3; v_call: TRBV6-5; cdr3_aa: CASSLTSGGTDTQYF
j_call: TRBJ1-6; v_call: TRBV5-1; cdr3_aa: CASSLGGAANSPLHF
j_call: TRBJ2-2; v_call: TRBV9; cdr3_aa: CASRAGPNTGELFF
j_call: TRBJ2-3; v_call: TRBV10-1; cdr3_aa: CASSQLAGGTDTQYF
j_call: TRBJ1-3; v_call: TRBV4-2; cdr3_aa: CASSPRQELSGNTIYF
j_call: TRBJ2-3; v_call: TRBV5-1; cdr3_aa: CASSLRAGGPGDTQYF
j_call: TRBJ2-5; v_call: TRBV7-8; cdr3_aa: CASSLDFQETQYF
j_call: TRBJ1-5; v_call: TRBV4-1; cdr3_aa: CASSPTVYSNQPQHF
j_call: TRBJ2-4; v_call: TRBV27; cdr3_aa: CASPGHHQKNIQYF
j_call: TRBJ2-5; v_call: TRBV28; cdr3_aa: CASSFRTSGAETQYF
j_call: TRBJ1-2; v_call: TRBV18; cdr3_aa: CASSPPHRERGYTF
j_call: TRBJ1-4; v_call: TRBV5-1; cdr3_aa: CASSRQGGEEEKLFF
j_call: TRBJ2-3; v_call: TRBV9; cdr3_aa: CASSPRTSGVDTQYF
j_call: TRBJ2-3; v_call: TRBV6-1; cdr3_aa: CASSVDSPDTQYF
j_call: TRBJ1-3; v_call: TRBV5-1; cdr3_aa: CASSRSRQGGGNTIYF
j_call: TRBJ1-2; v_call: TRBV5-1; cdr3_aa: CASSRLGTDYGYTF
j_call: TRBJ2-7; v_call: TRBV10-1; cdr3_aa: CASSAADRVPYEQYF
j_call: TRBJ1-1; v_call: TRBV7-3; cdr3_aa: CASSLLGGSGNTEAFF
j_call: TRBJ1-5; v_call: TRBV18; cdr3_aa: CASSRDRDYSQPQHF
j_call: TRBJ2-3; v_call: TRBV30; cdr3_aa: CAWSVGTVGTDTQYF
j_call: TRBJ2-6; v_call: TRBV10-2; cdr3_aa: CARGGSGANVLTF
j_call: TRBJ1-2; v_call: TRBV25-1; cdr3_aa: CASSEPDRGYGYTF
j_call: TRBJ2-7; v_call: TRBV5-1; cdr3_aa: CASSSATGRKDYEQYF
j_call: TRBJ2-7; v_call: TRBV5-4; cdr3_aa: CASRRDREPSYEQYF
j_call: TRBJ2-2; v_call: TRBV4-1; cdr3_aa: CASAGGYDTGELFF
j_call: TRBJ2-4; v_call: TRBV5-1; cdr3_aa: CASSFERSPEDIQYF
j_call: TRBJ1-2; v_call: TRBV5-1; cdr3_aa: CASSQQETYGYTF
j_call: TRBJ2-7; v_call: TRBV6-6; cdr3_aa: CASRPAGRNYEQYF
j_call: TRBJ2-2; v_call: TRBV28; cdr3_aa: CAGGGGYTGELFF
j_call: TRBJ2-3; v_call: TRBV5-1; cdr3_aa: CASSLESRRPSTDTQYF
j_call: TRBJ1-5; v_call: TRBV15; cdr3_aa: CATSRDLGNQPQHF
j_call: TRBJ1-3; v_call: TRBV7-9; cdr3_aa: CASSPGQSGNTIYF
j_call: TRBJ2-5; v_call: TRBV27; cdr3_aa: CASSFLGKGQETQYF
j_call: TRBJ2-5; v_call: TRBV25-1; cdr3_aa: CASSELSSGDGETQYF
j_call: TRBJ1-5; v_call: TRBV19; cdr3_aa: CASSMTPGGSNQPQHF
j_call: TRBJ1-6; v_call: TRBV28; cdr3_aa: CASSPNRGWSPLHF
j_call: TRBJ1-4; v_call: TRBV27; cdr3_aa: CASGETNEKLFF
j_call: TRBJ1-5; v_call: TRBV6-1; cdr3_aa: CASGGTGEVQPQHF
j_call: TRBJ2-4; v_call: TRBV5-6; cdr3_aa: CASSLLAVSKNIQYF
j_call: TRBJ2-7; v_call: TRBV28; cdr3_aa: CASSFRGIGEQYF
j_call: TRBJ2-1; v_call: TRBV5-1; cdr3_aa: CASSPSSGGAANEQFF
j_call: TRBJ2-3; v_call: TRBV6-5; cdr3_aa: CASSRGTGKDTQYF
j_call: TRBJ2-3; v_call: TRBV5-1; cdr3_aa: CASSLSPGDTQYF
j_call: TRBJ2-5; v_call: TRBV7-7; cdr3_aa: CASSPPLETQYF
j_call: TRBJ2-3; v_call: TRBV6-4; cdr3_aa: CASSQGALADTQYF
j_call: TRBJ2-1; v_call: TRBV7-2; cdr3_aa: CASSLVPGVPRGNEQFF
j_call: TRBJ1-3; v_call: TRBV5-6; cdr3_aa: CASSLGLNSGNTIYF
j_call: TRBJ1-2; v_call: TRBV28; cdr3_aa: CASRRTGTDYGYTF
j_call: TRBJ1-4; v_call: TRBV2; cdr3_aa: CASSGPPAGEKLFF
j_call: TRBJ2-2; v_call: TRBV7-8; cdr3_aa: CASSPQNPGTGLNTGELFF